The 21 T cell receptor beta chains in this list originate from one sample, sequenced in a study of glioma-infiltrating T cells. Amplification of TCR alpha and beta CDR3 regions from RNA used iRepertoire nested multiplex PCR. TCRdb analysed the multiplex PCR reads with MiXCR anew, one entry per CDR3 protein. The sample lists 9,500 to 15,000 distinct CDR3 sequences, about 30% occurring once. The material sequenced was glioma tissue, nonneoplastic brain tissue, or PBMCs (not recorded which). Source of these receptors: a human donor with low-grade glioma or glioblastoma, undergoing nonglioma brain surgery, or in good health (not recorded which).

This clonotype was detected ten times or more. The chain combines TRBV27 with TRBJ2-5; TRBD2 matches 13 bases. J gave up 5 bases and V 6 bases, and 6 bases lay outside the gene matches. Germline CDR1 reads MNHEY; CDR2 reads SMNVEV (reference sequence). This CDR3 region has 15 residues. This chain's CDR3 is CASRRTSGRRETQYF. The CDR3, as DNA: TGTGCCAGCAGAAGGACTAGCGGGAGACGTGAGACCCAGTACTTC.

This chain links TRBV20-1 with TRBJ2-1, with 10 bases identical to TRBD2. The germline V gene encodes CDR1 DFQATT and CDR2 SNEGSKA (reference sequence). Germline trimming cut 2 bases from V and 4 bases from J; bases unmatched to any gene: 11. The CDR3 length is 17 residues. The CDR3 reads CSARIAPRTSGYNEQFF. Here the CDR3 DNA reads TGCAGTGCTAGAATCGCGCCTCGGACTAGCGGTTACAATGAGCAGTTCTTC.

This clonotype was counted at least ten times. This chain connects TRBV20-1 to TRBJ2-1; 10 nucleotides align to TRBD2. Per germline, CDR1 DFQATT and CDR2 SNEGSKA (reference sequence). The CDR3 runs 15 residues. With 2 bases clipped from V and 8 bases from J, the junction kept 9 bases outside the gene matches. Here the CDR3 DNA reads TGCAGTGCTAGACGGGGTAGCGGGAGGAGGGATGAGCAGTTCTTC. Translating gives CSARRGSGRRDEQFF.

The sample holds a few counts of this clonotype. The chain joins TRBV7-3 to TRBJ2-1; no reliable D call. The CDR3 consists of 14 residues. V dropped 1 base and J dropped 15 bases, with 19 bases sitting between them. Germline V gene sequence: CDR1 SGHTA, CDR2 FQGTGA. The CDR3 loop reads CASSLNLVDPSPFF. DNA of the CDR3: TGTGCCAGCAGCTTAAATTTGGTTGACCCATCTCCGTTCTTC.

This clonotype was picked up a small number of times. This chain links TRBV6-1 with TRBJ2-7; 15 bases match TRBD2. This CDR3 spans 18 amino acids. V trimming: 7 bases; J trimming: 3 bases; junction bases outside the gene matches: 13. Germline V CDR1 and CDR2: MNHNS, SASEGT. The CDR3 coding sequence is TGTGCCAGCACCCCAACGGGACTAGCGGGAGGTAGGGTCTACGAGCAGTACTTC. As protein: CASTPTGLAGGRVYEQYF.

By its share, this clonotype is medium-sized. The J gene is TRBJ2-5, the V gene TRBV20-1, with D unresolved. Trimming stripped 5 bases from V and 5 bases from J, with 12 bases between. Germline V gene data show CDR1 as DFQATT and CDR2 as SNEGSKA (reference sequence). The CDR3 contains 12 residues. The CDR3 DNA follows: TGCAGTGCTGCACCCCCCGGTGAGACCCAGTACTTC. Residues: CSAAPPGETQYF.

Ten or more counts support this clonotype. The CDR3 DNA is TGTGCCAGCAGTGAACGGGAGAATGAGCAGTTCTTC. Its translation is CASSERENEQFF. The J gene is TRBJ2-1, the V gene TRBV2; possible D gene TRBD2, 6 bases. The CDR3 sequence is 12 residues long. Per the germline V gene, CDR1 is SNHLY and CDR2 is FYNNEI. V lost 2 bases and J lost 7, with 6 bases in between.

This clonotype appeared a single time. A much larger clonotype is one base distant, so this may be a read error. The V and J genes are TRBV6-4 and TRBJ2-2; D is undetermined. The germline gives CDR1 MRHNA, CDR2 SNTAGT. V lost 0 bases, J lost 4 bases, and 3 bases lay in between. The CDR3 is 13 residues long. Here the CDR3 reads CASSDSGTGELFF. Written as DNA, the CDR3 is TGTGCCAGCAGTGACTCGGGCACCGGGGAGCTGTTTTTT.

J is TRBJ2-7 and V is TRBV20-1; TRBD2 aligns across 11 bases. From germline, CDR1 is DFQATT and CDR2 SNEGSKA (reference sequence). The CDR3 contains 13 residues. V trimming: 6 bases; J trimming: 5 bases; junction bases outside the gene matches: 6. The CDR3 protein is CSAWGTSGDEQYF. In DNA form, the CDR3 reads TGCAGTGCCTGGGGGACTAGCGGAGACGAGCAGTACTTC.

This clonotype was observed a few times. The rearrangement links TRBV6-4 to TRBJ2-1; D unclear. Germline CDR1 MRHNA, CDR2 SNTAGT. The CDR3 runs to 13 residues. V dropped 5 bases and J dropped 5 bases, with 10 bases sitting between them. CDR3 in amino acids: CASSQESHNEQFF. The CDR3 DNA reads TGTGCCAGCAGTCAGGAGAGCCACAATGAGCAGTTCTTC.

This clonotype was recorded at least ten times. The chain carries TRBV28 and TRBJ2-3; 8 nucleotides match TRBD1. There are 15 residues in the CDR3. Germline lookup yields CDR1 MDHEN and CDR2 SYDVKM. Unmatched junction bases numbered 16, after V lost 4 bases and J lost 13 bases. CDR3 sequence: CASSSRDRIPEWKYF. The DNA of the CDR3 is TGTGCCAGCAGTTCCCGGGACAGGATCCCCGAATGGAAGTATTTT. The full variable domain, completed using reference TRBV28 and TRBJ2-3, is DVKVTQSSRYLVKRTGEKVFLECVQDMDHENMFWYRQDPGLGLRLIYFSYDVKMKEKGDIPEGYSVSREKKERFSLILESASTNQTSMYLCASSSRDRIPEWKYFGPGTRLTVL.

This clonotype appeared a few times. The gene calls are TRBV12-3 or TRBV12-4 and TRBJ2-1; perhaps D is TRBD1 or TRBD2 (5 bases each). The CDR3 is 12 amino acids. With 10 bases removed from V and 3 bases from J, the gap between germline ends came to 10 bases. The CDR3: CATRENYNEQFF. The CDR3 coding sequence is TGTGCCACCAGGGAGAACTACAATGAGCAGTTCTTC.

This clonotype was recorded at least ten times. The CDR3 protein is CSAWTSGSNRQFF. CDR3 bases: TGCAGTGCCTGGACTAGCGGGAGCAATCGGCAGTTCTTC. V and J are TRBV20-1 and TRBJ2-1; 13 bases line up with TRBD2. The germline gives CDR1 DFQATT, CDR2 SNEGSKA (reference sequence). The CDR3 length is 13 residues. The ends lost 6 bases at V and 12 bases at J; junction bases unmatched: 8.

This clonotype was detected ten times or more. V usage is TRBV12-3 or TRBV12-4 and J usage is TRBJ2-3; 8 bases map to TRBD2. V was pared by 3 bases and J by 1 base, with 3 bases of the junction left unmatched. CDR3 length: 15 residues. CDR3 amino acids: CASSLYGGGTDTQYF. The DNA for the CDR3 is TGTGCCAGCAGTTTGTACGGGGGGGGCACAGATACGCAGTATTTT.

Comment on this clonotype: Its ends do not fully match the called genes, so a read error is possible. The V gene is TRBV2, the J gene TRBJ2-7; the D gene is possibly TRBD1 (6 bases). CDR3 size: 15 residues. From germline, CDR1 is SNHLY and CDR2 FYNNEI. CDR3 residues: CASSWAGVRAYEKYF. DNA of the CDR3: TGTGCCAGCAGTTGGGCAGGGGTTAGGGCCTACGAGAAGTACTTC.

This clonotype was seen ten or more times. The genes are TRBV20-1 and TRBJ1-4; TRBD1 is a possible D gene (6 bases). V lost 2 bases and J 0 bases, leaving 13 bases between the germline ends. Germline assignment: CDR1 DFQATT and CDR2 SNEGSKA (reference sequence). This CDR3 is built from 16 residues. CDR3 region: CSARYPWTATNEKLFF. The DNA of the CDR3 is TGCAGTGCTAGATATCCATGGACAGCAACTAATGAAAAACTGTTTTTT.

In its sample, this clonotype was seen many times. This chain joins TRBV6-2 or TRBV6-3 and TRBJ2-3; D remains unclear. V gave up 0 bases and J gave up 3 bases, with 10 bases separating them. The germline V gene has CDR1 MNHEY and CDR2 SVGEGT. This CDR3 region has 15 residues. In DNA, the CDR3 is TGTGCCAGCAGTTACTCGTTTAGCAGGACAGATACGCAGTATTTT. Translating it yields CASSYSFSRTDTQYF.

Details on this clonotype: Being one base from a much bigger clone, this may be a read error. The rearrangement joins TRBV6-6 to TRBJ2-6; D unresolved. CDR1 is MNHNY and CDR2 is SVGAGI in the germline V gene (reference sequence). The CDR3 sequence is 15 residues long. CDR3 DNA sequence: TGTGCCAGCAGTGAGCAGAGCTCTGGGGACAACGTCCTGACTTTC. The encoded protein is CASSEQSSGDNVLTF.

Many counts were recorded for this clonotype. Relative to the germline gene, one junction end is altered; a read error may explain this. The CDR3 DNA sequence: TGTGCCAGCAGTTTAAAGGGCGGGGACAAAAAATTC. Translated, it gives CASSLKGGDKKF. The rearrangement uses TRBV27 and TRBJ2-1, with D perhaps assigned TRBD1 or TRBD2 (6 bases each). CDR1 MNHEY and CDR2 SMNVEV come from the germline V gene (reference sequence). The CDR3 spans 12 residues.

The table lists this clonotype with a few counts. The V gene is TRBV5-4, the J gene TRBJ2-5, with D maybe TRBD2 (5 bases). Germline V gene sequence: CDR1 SGHNT, CDR2 YYREEE (reference sequence). Deletions cut 2 bases from V and 4 bases from J, with 15 bases between. This CDR3 comprises 15 residues. CDR3 amino acids: CASSFKRENRETQYF. CDR3 coding DNA: TGTGCCAGCAGCTTCAAGAGGGAGAACAGAGAGACCCAGTACTTC.

The V call is TRBV7-3, the J call TRBJ1-1; a weak D match, TRBD1 (6 bases). CDR1 is SGHTA and CDR2 is FQGTGA in the germline V gene. Trimming took 2 bases from V and 4 from J, leaving 14 bases between them. This CDR3 spans 15 amino acids. CDR3 nucleotides: TGTGCCAGCAGCTTATCGAGAGGGACACGCACTGAAGCTTTCTTT. Its translation is CASSLSRGTRTEAFF.